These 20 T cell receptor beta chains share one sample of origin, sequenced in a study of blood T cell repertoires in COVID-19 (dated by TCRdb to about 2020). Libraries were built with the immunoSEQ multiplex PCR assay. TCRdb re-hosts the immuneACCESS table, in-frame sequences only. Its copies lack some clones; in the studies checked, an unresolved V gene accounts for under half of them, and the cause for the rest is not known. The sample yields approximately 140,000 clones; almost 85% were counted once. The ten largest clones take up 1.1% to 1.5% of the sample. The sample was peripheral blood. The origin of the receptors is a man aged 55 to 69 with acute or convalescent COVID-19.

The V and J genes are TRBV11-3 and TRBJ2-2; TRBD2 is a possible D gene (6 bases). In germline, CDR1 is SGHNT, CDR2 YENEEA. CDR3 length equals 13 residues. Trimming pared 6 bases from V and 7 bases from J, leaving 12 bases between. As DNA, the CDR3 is TGTGCCAGCAGTCAAGACGGGGGCGGGGAGCTGTTTTTT. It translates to CASSQDGGGELFF.

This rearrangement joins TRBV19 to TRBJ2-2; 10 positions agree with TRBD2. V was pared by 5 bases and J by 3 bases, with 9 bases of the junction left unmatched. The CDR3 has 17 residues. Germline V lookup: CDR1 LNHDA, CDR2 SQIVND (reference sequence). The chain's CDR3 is CASSDSTSGTYTGELFF. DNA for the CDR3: TGTGCCAGTAGTGACTCCACTAGCGGGACCTACACCGGGGAGCTGTTTTTT. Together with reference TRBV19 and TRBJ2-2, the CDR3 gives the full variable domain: DGGITQSPKYLFRKEGQNVTLSCEQNLNHDAMYWYRQDPGQGLRLIYYSQIVNDFQKGDIAEGYSVSREKKESFPLTVTSAQKNPTAFYLCASSDSTSGTYTGELFFGEGSRLTVL.

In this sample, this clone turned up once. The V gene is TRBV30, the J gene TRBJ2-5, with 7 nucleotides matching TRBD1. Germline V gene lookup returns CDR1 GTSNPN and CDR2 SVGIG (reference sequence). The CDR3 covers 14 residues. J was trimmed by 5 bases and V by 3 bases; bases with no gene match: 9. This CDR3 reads CAWRGPGGFETQYF. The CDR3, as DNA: TGTGCCTGGAGGGGGCCAGGGGGATTTGAGACCCAGTACTTC.

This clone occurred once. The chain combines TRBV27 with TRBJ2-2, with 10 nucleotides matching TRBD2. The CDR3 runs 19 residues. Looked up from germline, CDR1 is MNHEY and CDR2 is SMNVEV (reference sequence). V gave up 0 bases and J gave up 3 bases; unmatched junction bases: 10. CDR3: CASSLSSSGRAKYTGELFF. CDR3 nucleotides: TGTGCCAGCAGTTTATCGTCCAGCGGGAGGGCCAAGTACACCGGGGAGCTGTTTTTT.

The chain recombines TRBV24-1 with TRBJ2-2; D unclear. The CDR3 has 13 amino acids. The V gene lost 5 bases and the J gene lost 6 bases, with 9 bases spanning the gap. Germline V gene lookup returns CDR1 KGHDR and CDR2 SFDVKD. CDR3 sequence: CATSGAGSGELFF. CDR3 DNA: TGTGCCACCAGTGGTGCAGGTTCCGGGGAGCTGTTTTTT.

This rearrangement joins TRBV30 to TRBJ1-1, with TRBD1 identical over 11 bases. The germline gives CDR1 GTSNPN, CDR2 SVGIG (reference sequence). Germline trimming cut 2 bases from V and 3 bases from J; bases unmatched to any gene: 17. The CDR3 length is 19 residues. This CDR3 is CAWSRGTGGYVLTDTEAFF. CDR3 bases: TGTGCCTGGAGTAGGGGGACAGGGGGTTACGTTCTGACGGACACTGAAGCTTTCTTT. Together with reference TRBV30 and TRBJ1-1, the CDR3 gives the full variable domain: SQTIHQWPATLVQPVGSPLSLECTVEGTSNPNLYWYRQAAGRGLQLLFYSVGIGQISSEVPQNLSASRPQDRQFILSSKKLLLSDSGFYLCAWSRGTGGYVLTDTEAFFGQGTRLTVV.

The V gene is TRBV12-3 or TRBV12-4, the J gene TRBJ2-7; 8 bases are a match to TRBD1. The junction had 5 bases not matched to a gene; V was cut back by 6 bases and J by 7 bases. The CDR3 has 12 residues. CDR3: CASSSGGGEQYF. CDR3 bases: TGTGCCAGCAGCTCAGGGGGCGGTGAGCAGTACTTC.

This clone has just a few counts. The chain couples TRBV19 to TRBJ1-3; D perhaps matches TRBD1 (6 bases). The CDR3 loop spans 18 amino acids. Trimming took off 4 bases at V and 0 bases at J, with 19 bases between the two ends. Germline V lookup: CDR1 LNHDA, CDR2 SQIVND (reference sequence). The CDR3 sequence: CASSNPSDRDNSGNTIYF. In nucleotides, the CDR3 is TGTGCCAGTAGTAACCCATCGGACAGAGATAACTCTGGAAACACCATATATTTT.

In DNA form, the CDR3 reads TGCGCCAGCAGCCCTAGTGGGGACATCCCCTCCTACGAGCAGTACTTC. It translates to CASSPSGDIPSYEQYF. The rearrangement links TRBV5-1 to TRBJ2-7; a weak D match, TRBD1 (6 bases). CDR3 length equals 16 residues. Germline V gene sequence: CDR1 SGHRS, CDR2 YFSETQ. V shed 4 bases and J shed 0 bases, with 17 bases lying between them.

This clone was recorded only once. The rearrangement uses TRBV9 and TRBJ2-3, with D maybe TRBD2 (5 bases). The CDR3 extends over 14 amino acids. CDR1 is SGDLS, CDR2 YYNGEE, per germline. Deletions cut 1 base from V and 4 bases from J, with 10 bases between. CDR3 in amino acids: CASSVQPEADTQYF. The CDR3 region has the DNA TGTGCCAGCAGCGTACAACCGGAGGCAGATACGCAGTATTTT.

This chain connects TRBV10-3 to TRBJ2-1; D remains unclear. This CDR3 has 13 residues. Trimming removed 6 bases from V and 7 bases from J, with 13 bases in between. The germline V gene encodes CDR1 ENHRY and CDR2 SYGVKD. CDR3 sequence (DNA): TGTGCCATCAGCCCCTCAGTTGGTAATGAGCAGTTCTTC. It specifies CAISPSVGNEQFF.

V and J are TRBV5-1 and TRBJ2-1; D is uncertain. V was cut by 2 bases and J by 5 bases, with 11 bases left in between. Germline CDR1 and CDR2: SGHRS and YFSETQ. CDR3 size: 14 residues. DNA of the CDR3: TGCGCCAGCAGCTTTACGGGTCTTGACAATGAGCAGTTCTTC. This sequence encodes CASSFTGLDNEQFF.

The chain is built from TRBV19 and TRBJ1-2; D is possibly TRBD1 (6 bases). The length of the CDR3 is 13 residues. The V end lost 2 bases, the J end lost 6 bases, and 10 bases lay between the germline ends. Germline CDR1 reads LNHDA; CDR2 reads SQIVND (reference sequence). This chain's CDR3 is CASSIKQGHGYTF. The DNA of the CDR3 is TGTGCCAGTAGTATAAAACAGGGTCATGGCTACACCTTC.

The DNA of the CDR3 is TGTGCCAGCAGCCAAGAGACTAGCGGGAGTTTTAATGAGCAGTTCTTC. Translation gives CASSQETSGSFNEQFF. The chain couples TRBV4-2 to TRBJ2-1, with 12 bases that match TRBD2. V trimming: 0 bases; J trimming: 7 bases; junction bases outside the gene matches: 4. CDR3 length: 16 amino acids. Germline V gene sequence: CDR1 LGHNA, CDR2 YNFKEQ.

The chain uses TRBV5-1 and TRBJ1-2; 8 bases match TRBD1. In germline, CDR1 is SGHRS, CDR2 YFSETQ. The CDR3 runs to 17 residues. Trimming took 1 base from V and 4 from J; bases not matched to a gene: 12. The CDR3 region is CASSLNQGASSLYGYTF. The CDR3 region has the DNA TGCGCCAGCAGCTTGAATCAGGGGGCATCGTCTCTCTATGGCTACACCTTC.

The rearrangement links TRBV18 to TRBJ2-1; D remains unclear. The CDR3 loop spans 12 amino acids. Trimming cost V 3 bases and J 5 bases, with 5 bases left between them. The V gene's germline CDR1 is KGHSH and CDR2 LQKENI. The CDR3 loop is CASSPLDNEQFF. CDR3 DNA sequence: TGTGCCAGCTCACCTTTAGACAATGAGCAGTTCTTC.

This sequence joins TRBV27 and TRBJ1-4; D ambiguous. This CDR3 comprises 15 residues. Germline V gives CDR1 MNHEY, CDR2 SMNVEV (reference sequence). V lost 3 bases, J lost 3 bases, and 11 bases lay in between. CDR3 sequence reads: CASSFNSVANEKLFF. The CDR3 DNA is TGTGCCAGCAGTTTTAATAGTGTAGCTAATGAAAAACTGTTTTTT.

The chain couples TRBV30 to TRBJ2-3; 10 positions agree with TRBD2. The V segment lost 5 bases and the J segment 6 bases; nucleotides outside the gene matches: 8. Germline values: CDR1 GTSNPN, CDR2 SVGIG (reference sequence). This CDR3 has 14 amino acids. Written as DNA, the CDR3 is TGTGCCTGGCAGCTAGCGGGAGTTTGGGATACGCAGTATTTT. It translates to CAWQLAGVWDTQYF.

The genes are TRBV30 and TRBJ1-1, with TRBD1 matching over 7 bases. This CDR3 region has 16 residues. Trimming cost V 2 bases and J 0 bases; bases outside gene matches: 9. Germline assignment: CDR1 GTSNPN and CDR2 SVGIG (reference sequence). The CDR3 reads CAWSPRQGSMNTEAFF. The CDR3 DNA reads TGTGCCTGGAGTCCCCGACAGGGAAGTATGAACACTGAAGCTTTCTTT.

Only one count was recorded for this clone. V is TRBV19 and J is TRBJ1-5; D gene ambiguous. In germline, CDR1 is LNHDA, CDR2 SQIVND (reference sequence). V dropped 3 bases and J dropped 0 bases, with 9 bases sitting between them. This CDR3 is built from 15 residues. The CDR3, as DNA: TGTGCCAGTAGTATGGCGGATCTTAGCAATCAGCCCCAGCATTTT. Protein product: CASSMADLSNQPQHF.